The entry that follows covers one T cell receptor beta chain sequence. Its antigen remains unknown. This sample was taken from a study of T cell responses to AZD1222 COVID-19 vaccine. The study, taken as a whole, reports: Vaccine-associated CD4 TCRs spanned spike, dominant at 160-218 and 743-854. Baseline seropositivity occurred in only a handful of AZD1222 recipients. No repertoire was sampled before or during the peak T cell response, only after it.

Germline lookup yields CDR1 DFQATT and CDR2 SNEGSKA (reference sequence). V lost 4 bases and J lost 10, with 10 bases in between. This CDR3 contains 10 residues. Repertoires were generated with immunoSEQ multiplex PCR, while TCRdb's copy carries only in-frame clones and drops some. The table lists 130,000 or so clones, roughly nine tenths of them singletons. The gene calls are TRBV20-1 and TRBJ1-2, with D uncertain. The sample here was peripheral blood, taken on day 0 of AZD1222 vaccination. The clonotype comes from an adult in good health. The CDR3 loop reads CSATHGDYTF. The CDR3 bases are TGCAGTGCTACACACGGGGACTACACCTTC.